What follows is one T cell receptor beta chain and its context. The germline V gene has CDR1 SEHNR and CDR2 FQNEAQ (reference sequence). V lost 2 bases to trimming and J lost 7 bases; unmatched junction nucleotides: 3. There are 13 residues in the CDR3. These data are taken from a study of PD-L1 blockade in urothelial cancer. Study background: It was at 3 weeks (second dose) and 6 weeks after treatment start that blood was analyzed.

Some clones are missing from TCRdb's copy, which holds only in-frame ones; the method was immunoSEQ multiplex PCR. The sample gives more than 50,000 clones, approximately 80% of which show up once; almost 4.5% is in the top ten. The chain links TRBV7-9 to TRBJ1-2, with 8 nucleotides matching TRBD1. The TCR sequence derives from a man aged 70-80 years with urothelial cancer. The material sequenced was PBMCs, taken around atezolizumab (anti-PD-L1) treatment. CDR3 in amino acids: CASSLQQGAGYTF. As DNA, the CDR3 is TGTGCCAGCAGCTTACAGCAGGGGGCTGGCTACACCTTC.